This T cell receptor beta chain was captured by sequencing in a study of CD8+CD57+ T cells in acquired aplastic anemia listed by TCRdb under 2018. A note on the overall study: A mean of about 3.2 ug of DNA, ranging from about 0.17 to 30 ug, was extracted from sorted CD4+ and CD8+ cells. Healthy donor samples averaged roughly 9.8 million reads for CD4+ and fewer than 12 million for CD8+ cells. Broad study findings and their caveats: CD8+ Simpson's diversity did not differ significantly between patients and healthy controls (P=0.060). Roughly 30 CD8+ CDR3 sequences were shared between patients and controls but appeared highly expressed in patients and within their immunodominant clones.

This clonotype was seen only a few times. Its antigen remains undetermined. No base quality information exists; no much larger clone differs at one position. In this study, sorted CD4+ and CD8+ T cells from the blood of healthy subjects and of severe aplastic anemia patients had their TCR repertoires deep-sequenced. Ficoll-Paque density gradient centrifugation was used to isolate peripheral blood mononuclear cells. Before DNA extraction, CD4+ and CD8+ T cells were sorted with FACS or magnetic beads. Measured from the cysteine to the phenylalanine, the CDR3 is 14 residues long. Left in the record is the CDR3 DNA by itself, 42 bases read in frame from the first base. Per the germline V gene, KGHSH is the CDR1 and LQKENI is the CDR2. A distance of 13 bases separates the germline ends of V and J, which lose 4 bases and 4 bases respectively. TCR beta VDJ combination and CDR3 sequence profiling used genomic DNA as the template. An Illumina HiSeq 2000 was the platform used for TCR repertoire sequencing. As for the authors' bioinformatics: Repertoires were assessed using TRBV/TRBJ rearrangement plots, CDR3 size and DJ length profiles, and Simpson's diversity index. The most abundant DNA sequence in the deep sequencing data was defined as the immunodominant clone. CDR3 amino acid sequences were screened for sharing across subjects and were compared with published repertoires and the VDJdb database. The public sequencing data were trimmed at Q25 with fastp and processed into clonotypes with MiXCR by TCRdb, which kept only in-frame beta chains. Each record represents a unique CDR3 protein, reported with the most common genes and DNA among its rows. The V and J calls were determined by TCRdb, not by the authors. This sample holds 150,000 to 200,000 distinct CDR3 sequences; approximately 43% were observed only once. The biggest ten clones account for about 1.1% of the sample.

The specimen sequenced was sorted CD4+, CD8+, or CD8+CD57+ T cells (not recorded which) from PBMCs. Rearrangement joined TRBV18 to TRBJ1-2; tentative D gene TRBD1, with 6 bases matching. The sequence came from a human donor in good health. At the DNA level, the sequence is TGTGCCAGCTCACTGGAACAGGGATTCTATGGCTACACCTTC. It is translated as CASSLEQGFYGYTF.